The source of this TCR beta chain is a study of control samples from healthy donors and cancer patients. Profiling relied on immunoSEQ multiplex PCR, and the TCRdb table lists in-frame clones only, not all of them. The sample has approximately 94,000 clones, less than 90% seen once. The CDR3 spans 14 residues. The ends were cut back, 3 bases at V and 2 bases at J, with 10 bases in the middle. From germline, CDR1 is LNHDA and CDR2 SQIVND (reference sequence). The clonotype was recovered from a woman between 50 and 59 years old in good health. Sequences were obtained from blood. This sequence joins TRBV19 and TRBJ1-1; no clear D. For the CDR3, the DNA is TGTGCCAGTAGTATCTCCGCGGAAAACACTGAAGCTTTCTTT. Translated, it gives CASSISAENTEAFF.